This TCR beta chain was documented in a study of response to subunit inactivated influenza vaccine. Trimming took 1 base from V and 8 from J, leaving 18 bases between them. Looked up from germline, CDR1 is LGHNA and CDR2 is YSLEER. This CDR3 spans 16 amino acids. Study results and limitations: Authors suggested each seasonal influenza vaccination recruits few new T cells.

Turning to this clonotype: Its antigen remains unknown.

TCRdb analysed the RT-PCR reads with MiXCR anew, one entry per CDR3 protein. The table lists around 790,000 distinct CDR3 sequences, 21% of them singletons. The V and J genes are TRBV4-3 and TRBJ2-1; D is possibly TRBD2 (7 bases). The clonotype was recovered from a man aged 45-65 years who received an inactivated influenza vaccine. This specimen consisted of PBMCs from blood, obtained roughly 5 days after vaccination. The CDR3 spells CASSQAPPRGGYEQFF. The DNA for the CDR3 is TGCGCCAGCAGCCAAGCCCCTCCCAGGGGAGGGTATGAGCAGTTCTTC.